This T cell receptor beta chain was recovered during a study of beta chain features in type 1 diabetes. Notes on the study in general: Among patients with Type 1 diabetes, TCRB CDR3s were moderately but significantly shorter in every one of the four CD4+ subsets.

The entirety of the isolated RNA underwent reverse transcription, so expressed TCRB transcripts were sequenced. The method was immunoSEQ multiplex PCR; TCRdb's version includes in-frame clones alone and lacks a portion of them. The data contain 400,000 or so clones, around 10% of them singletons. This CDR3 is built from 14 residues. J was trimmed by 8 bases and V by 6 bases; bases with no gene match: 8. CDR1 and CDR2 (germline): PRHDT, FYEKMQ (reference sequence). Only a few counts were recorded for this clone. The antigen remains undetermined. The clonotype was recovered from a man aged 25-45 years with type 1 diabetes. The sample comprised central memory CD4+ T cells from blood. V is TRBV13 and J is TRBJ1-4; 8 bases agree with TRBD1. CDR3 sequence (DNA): TGTGCCAGCAGTTTCTCAGGGGGCAACGAAAAACTGTTTTTT. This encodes CASSFSGGNEKLFF.